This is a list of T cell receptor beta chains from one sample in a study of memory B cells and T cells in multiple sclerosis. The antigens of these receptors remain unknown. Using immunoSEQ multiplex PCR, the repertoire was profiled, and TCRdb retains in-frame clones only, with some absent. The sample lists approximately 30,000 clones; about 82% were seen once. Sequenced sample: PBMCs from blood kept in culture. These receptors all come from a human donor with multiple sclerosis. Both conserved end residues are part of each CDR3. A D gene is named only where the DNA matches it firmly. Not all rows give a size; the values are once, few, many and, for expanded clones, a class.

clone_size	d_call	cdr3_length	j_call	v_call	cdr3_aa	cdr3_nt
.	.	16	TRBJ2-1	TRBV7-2	CASSLGAVYSYNEQFF	TGTGCCAGCAGCTTAGGGGCGGTATACTCCTACAATGAGCAGTTCTTC
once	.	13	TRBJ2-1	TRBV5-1	CASSLGTHNEQFF	TGCGCCAGCAGCTTAGGGACGCACAATGAGCAGTTCTTC
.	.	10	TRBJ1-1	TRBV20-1	CSASRGRAFF	TGCAGTGCTAGTCGGGGGCGAGCTTTCTTT
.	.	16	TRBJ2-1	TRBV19	CASSSDFTGPYNEQFF	TGTGCCAGTAGTAGCGACTTTACCGGGCCCTACAATGAGCAGTTCTTC
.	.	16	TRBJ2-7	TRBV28	CASSDTGGITPYEQYF	TGTGCCAGCAGCGACACGGGGGGCATAACTCCCTACGAGCAGTACTTC
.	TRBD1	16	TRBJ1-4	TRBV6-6	CASSYSRGGTNEKLFF	TGTGCCAGCAGTTACTCCAGGGGGGGGACGAATGAAAAACTGTTTTTT
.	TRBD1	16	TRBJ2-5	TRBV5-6	CASSLGSDRGQETQYF	TGTGCCAGCAGCTTGGGTTCCGACAGGGGCCAAGAGACCCAGTACTTC
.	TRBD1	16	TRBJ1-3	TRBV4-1	CASSQVPTGAGNTIYF	TGCGCCAGCAGCCAAGTACCCACAGGGGCTGGAAACACCATATATTTT
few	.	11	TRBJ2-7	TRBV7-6	CASSWNNEQYF	TGTGCCAGCAGCTGGAATAACGAGCAGTACTTC
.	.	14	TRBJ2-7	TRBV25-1	CASQKSSAYYEQYF	TGTGCCAGCCAAAAAAGTTCAGCGTACTACGAGCAGTACTTC
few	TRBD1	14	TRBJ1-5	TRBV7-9	CASSVGQGEQPQHF	TGTGCCAGCAGCGTTGGACAGGGGGAGCAGCCCCAGCATTTT
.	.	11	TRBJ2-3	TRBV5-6	CASSLADTQYF	TGTGCCAGCAGCTTGGCAGATACGCAGTATTTT
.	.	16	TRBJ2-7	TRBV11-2	CASSLAGPRSSYEQYF	TGTGCCAGCAGCTTAGCAGGGCCGAGGAGCTCCTACGAGCAGTACTTC
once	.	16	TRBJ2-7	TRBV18	CASSPIPAGILYEQYF	TGTGCCAGCTCACCAATCCCGGCCGGGATTCTGTACGAGCAGTACTTC
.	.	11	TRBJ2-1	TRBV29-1	CSVGTEFVQFF	TGCAGCGTGGGGACCGAGTTTGTGCAGTTCTTC
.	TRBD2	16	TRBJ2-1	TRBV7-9	CASSYLSGSPNNEQFF	TGTGCCAGCAGCTACCTTAGCGGGAGCCCTAACAATGAGCAGTTCTTC
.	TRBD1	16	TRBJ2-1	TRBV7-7	CASSLGGQSTYNEQFF	TGTGCTAGCAGCTTAGGGGGACAGAGCACCTACAATGAGCAGTTCTTC